One sample yielded the 10 T cell receptor beta chains listed below, sequenced in a study of T-cell memory formation after mild COVID-19 listed by TCRdb under 2021. Libraries were made using 5' RACE. The instrument given in TCRdb is Illumina NovaSeq 6000. The public sequencing data were trimmed at Q25 with fastp and processed into clonotypes with MiXCR by TCRdb, which kept only in-frame beta chains. Merged by CDR3 protein, the rows form single entries marked with the most common genes and DNA. In all, the sample holds under 400,000 distinct CDR3 sequences, and roughly 21% of those were seen once. Of the sample, approximately 12% is held by the ten largest clones. The sequenced sample was PBMCs or a T cell subset sorted from them (not recorded which). Receptor source: an adult woman who had mild COVID-19 (a few samples of this study predate the infection). The sample titles of this study are shuffled in the database, so cell type and time point are left out; the donor was told from shared clones.

The chain couples TRBV6-5 to TRBJ2-4; a possible D gene is TRBD1 (6 bases). The CDR3 is made up of 17 amino acids. V lost 0 bases to trimming and J lost 6 bases, with 18 bases between them. Germline V lookup: CDR1 MNHEY, CDR2 SVGAGI. CDR3 protein: CASSYSWGLHGRNIQYF. Here the CDR3 DNA reads TGTGCCAGCAGTTACTCATGGGGGCTCCATGGGAGAAACATTCAGTACTTC.

The chain links TRBV5-1 to TRBJ2-3; TRBD2 aligns across 14 bases. V lost 3 bases and J lost 5; bases outside the gene matches: 2. Germline V CDR1 and CDR2: SGHRS, YFSETQ. The CDR3 has 15 residues. For the CDR3, the DNA is TGCGCCAGCAGCTCCGGACTAGCGGGGGGAGATACGCAGTATTTT. Residues: CASSSGLAGGDTQYF. The full variable domain, with the rest looked up from reference TRBV5-1 and TRBJ2-3, is KAGVTQTPRYLIKTRGQQVTLSCSPISGHRSVSWYQQTPGQGLQFLFEYFSETQRNKGNFPGRFSGRQFSNSRSEMNVSTLELGDSALYLCASSSGLAGGDTQYFGPGTRLTVL.

This clonotype came up a few times. The V call is TRBV20-1, the J call TRBJ2-1; perhaps TRBD2 as D (5 bases). Germline CDR1 is DFQATT and CDR2 is SNEGSKA (reference sequence). The CDR3 covers 14 residues. V was shortened by 3 bases and J by 0 bases, with 9 bases between the two germline ends. Here the CDR3 DNA reads TGCAGTGCTAGTATGGGGAGCTCCTACAATGAGCAGTTCTTC. As protein: CSASMGSSYNEQFF.

In its sample, this clonotype was seen a few times. Its ends do not fully match the called genes, so a read error is possible. The chain combines TRBV27 with TRBJ2-7; the match to TRBD1 covers 9 bases. Germline CDR1 MNHEY, CDR2 SMNVEV (reference sequence). The CDR3 loop spans 16 amino acids. CDR3 sequence: CASSLSNRGRFYEQYF. The CDR3 DNA sequence: TGTGCCAGCAGTCTATCTAACAGGGGGCGCTTCTACGAGCAGTACTTC.

This clonotype has a handful of counts. The chain carries TRBV6-6 and TRBJ2-4; the D gene is possibly TRBD2 (6 bases). In germline, CDR1 is MNHNY, CDR2 SVGAGI (reference sequence). Trimming took off 2 bases at V and 1 base at J, with 9 bases between the two ends. CDR3 length: 15 residues. The CDR3 bases are TGTGCCAGCAGTTACGGGGGGAGCGCCAAAAACATTCAGTACTTC. Its protein is CASSYGGSAKNIQYF.

In its sample, this clonotype was seen a few times. The chain recombines TRBV2 with TRBJ2-1, with D possibly TRBD2 on 7 matching bases. The germline V and J ends were trimmed by 8 bases and 0 bases, with 8 bases remaining between them. From germline, CDR1 is SNHLY and CDR2 FYNNEI. This CDR3 spans 13 amino acids. CDR3 protein: CASRGASYNEQFF. CDR3 nucleotide sequence: TGTGCCAGCCGGGGGGCCTCCTACAATGAGCAGTTCTTC.

This rearrangement joins TRBV25-1 to TRBJ2-2; D perhaps matches TRBD2 (6 bases). Per germline, CDR1 MGHDK and CDR2 SYGVNS. The CDR3 is 20 amino acids. The ends were cut back, 2 bases at V and 0 bases at J, with 22 bases in the middle. The CDR3 DNA reads TGTGCCAGCAGTGAACTTCTCGGCGGCGGGAATGTCGCGAACACCGGGGAGCTGTTTTTT. As protein: CASSELLGGGNVANTGELFF.

This clonotype was found a few times. The chain is built from TRBV6-2 or TRBV6-3 and TRBJ1-5, with D possibly matching TRBD1 (5 bases). Germline V lookup: CDR1 MNHEY, CDR2 SVGEGT. The ends were cut back, 4 bases at V and 6 bases at J, with 13 bases in the middle. This CDR3 has 14 residues. The CDR3: CASSFGAWGQPQHF. The CDR3 nucleotides are TGTGCCAGCAGTTTTGGGGCGTGGGGTCAGCCCCAGCATTTT.

The rearrangement joins TRBV7-9 to TRBJ2-1, with 7 bases matching TRBD1. The CDR3 extends over 15 amino acids. J gave up 8 bases and V 10 bases, and 17 bases lay outside the gene matches. Germline V gene sequence: CDR1 SEHNR, CDR2 FQNEAQ (reference sequence). The CDR3 protein is CATSLRGLVRDEQFF. The CDR3 DNA reads TGTGCCACCAGTTTAAGGGGGCTAGTTAGGGATGAGCAGTTCTTC.

The chain couples TRBV3-1 to TRBJ2-7; 9 bases are shared with TRBD1. The CDR3 runs 16 residues. The germline V gene encodes CDR1 LGHDT and CDR2 YNNKEL (reference sequence). Unmatched junction bases numbered 9, after V lost 1 base and J lost 5 bases. This chain's CDR3 is CASSQGTGGAENEQYF. The CDR3 bases are TGTGCCAGCAGCCAAGGCACAGGGGGCGCCGAAAACGAGCAGTACTTC.